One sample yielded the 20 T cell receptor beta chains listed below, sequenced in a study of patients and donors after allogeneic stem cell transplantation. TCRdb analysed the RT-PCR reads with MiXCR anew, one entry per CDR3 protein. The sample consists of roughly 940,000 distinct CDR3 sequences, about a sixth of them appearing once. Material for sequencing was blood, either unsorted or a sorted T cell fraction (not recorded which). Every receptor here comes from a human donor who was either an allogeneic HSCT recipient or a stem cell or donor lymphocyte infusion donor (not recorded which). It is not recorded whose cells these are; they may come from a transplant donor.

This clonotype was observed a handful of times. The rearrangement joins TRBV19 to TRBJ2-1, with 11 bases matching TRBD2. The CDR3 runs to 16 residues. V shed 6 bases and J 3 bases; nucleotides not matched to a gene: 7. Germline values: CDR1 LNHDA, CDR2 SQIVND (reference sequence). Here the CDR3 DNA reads TGTGCCAGTAGGCCCACCGGGACTAGCGGCTACAATGAGCAGTTCTTC. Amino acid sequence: CASRPTGTSGYNEQFF.

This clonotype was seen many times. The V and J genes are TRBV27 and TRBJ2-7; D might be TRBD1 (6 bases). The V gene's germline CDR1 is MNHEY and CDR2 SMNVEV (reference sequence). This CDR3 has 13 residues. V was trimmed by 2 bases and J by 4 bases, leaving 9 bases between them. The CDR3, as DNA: TGTGCCAGCAGTTTAGTTCAGGGGTACGAGCAGTACTTC. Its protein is CASSLVQGYEQYF.

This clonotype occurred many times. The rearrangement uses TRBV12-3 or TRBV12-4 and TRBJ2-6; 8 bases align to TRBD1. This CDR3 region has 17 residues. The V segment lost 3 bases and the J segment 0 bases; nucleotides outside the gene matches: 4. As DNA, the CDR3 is TGTGCCAGCAGTTTCGGACAGGGAGTCTCTGGGGCCAACGTCCTGACTTTC. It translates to CASSFGQGVSGANVLTF.

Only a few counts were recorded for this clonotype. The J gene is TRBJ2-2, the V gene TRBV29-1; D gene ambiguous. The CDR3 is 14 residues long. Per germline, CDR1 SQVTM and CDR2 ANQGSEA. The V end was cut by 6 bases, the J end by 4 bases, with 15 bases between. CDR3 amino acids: CSVEWLGGTGELFF. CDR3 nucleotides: TGCAGCGTGGAATGGTTGGGTGGCACCGGGGAGCTGTTTTTT.

CDR3 DNA: TGTGCCAGCAGCCCTTCGACAGGGCGCTCTGGAAACACCATATATTTT. Protein sequence: CASSPSTGRSGNTIYF. The chain uses TRBV7-2 and TRBJ1-3, with 7 bases aligning to TRBD1. V was clipped by 5 bases and J by 0 bases; unmatched bases: 7. This CDR3 is built from 16 residues. The germline gives CDR1 SGHTA, CDR2 FQGNSA.

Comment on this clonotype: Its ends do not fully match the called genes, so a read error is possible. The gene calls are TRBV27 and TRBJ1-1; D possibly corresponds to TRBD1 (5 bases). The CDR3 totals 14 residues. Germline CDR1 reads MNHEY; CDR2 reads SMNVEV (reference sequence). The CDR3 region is CASSLSMGGTVAFF. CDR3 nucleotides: TGTGCCAGCAGTTTATCAATGGGGGGAACTGTAGCTTTCTTT.

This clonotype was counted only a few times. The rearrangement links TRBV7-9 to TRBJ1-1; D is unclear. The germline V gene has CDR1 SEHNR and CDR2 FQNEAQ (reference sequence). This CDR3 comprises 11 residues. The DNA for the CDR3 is TGTGCTCCGGAGCCTAACACTGAAGCTTTCTTT. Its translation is CAPEPNTEAFF.

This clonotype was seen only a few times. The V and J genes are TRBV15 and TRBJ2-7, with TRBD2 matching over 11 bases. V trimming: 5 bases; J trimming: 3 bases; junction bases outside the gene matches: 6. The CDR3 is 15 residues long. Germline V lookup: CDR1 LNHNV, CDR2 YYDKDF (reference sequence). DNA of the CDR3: TGTGCCACCAGCCGGACTAGCGGGTCAGACTACGAGCAGTACTTC. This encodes CATSRTSGSDYEQYF.

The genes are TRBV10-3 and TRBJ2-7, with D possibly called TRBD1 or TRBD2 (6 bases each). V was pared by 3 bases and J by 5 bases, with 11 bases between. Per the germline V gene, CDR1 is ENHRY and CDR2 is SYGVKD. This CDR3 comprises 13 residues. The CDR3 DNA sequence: TGTGCCATCAGTGATGGGGGGCCGGACGAGCAGTACTTC. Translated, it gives CAISDGGPDEQYF.

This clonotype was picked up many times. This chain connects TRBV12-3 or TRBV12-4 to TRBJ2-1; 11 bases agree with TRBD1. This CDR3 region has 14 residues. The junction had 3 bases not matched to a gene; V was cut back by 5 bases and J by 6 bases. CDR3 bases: TGTGCCAGCAGTACCGGGACAGGGGGCAATGAGCAGTTCTTC. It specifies CASSTGTGGNEQFF.

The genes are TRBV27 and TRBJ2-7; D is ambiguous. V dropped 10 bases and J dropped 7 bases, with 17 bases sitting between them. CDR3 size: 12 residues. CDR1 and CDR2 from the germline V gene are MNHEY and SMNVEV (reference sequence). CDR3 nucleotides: TGTGCCACCGTTCGGCGGATCTGGGAGCAGTACTTC. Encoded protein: CATVRRIWEQYF.

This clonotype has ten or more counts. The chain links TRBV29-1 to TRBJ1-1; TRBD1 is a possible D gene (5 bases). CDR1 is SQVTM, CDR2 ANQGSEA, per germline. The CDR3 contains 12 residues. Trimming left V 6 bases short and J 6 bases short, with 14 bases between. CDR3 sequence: CSVRTQGAEAFF. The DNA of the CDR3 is TGCAGCGTCCGCACCCAGGGAGCTGAAGCTTTCTTT.

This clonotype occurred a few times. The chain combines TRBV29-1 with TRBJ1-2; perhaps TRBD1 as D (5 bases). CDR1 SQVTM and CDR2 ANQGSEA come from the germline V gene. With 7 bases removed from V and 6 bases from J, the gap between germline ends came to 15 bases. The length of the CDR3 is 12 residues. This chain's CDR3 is CSAEGLENGYTF. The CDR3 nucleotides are TGCAGCGCAGAGGGACTTGAAAATGGCTACACCTTC.

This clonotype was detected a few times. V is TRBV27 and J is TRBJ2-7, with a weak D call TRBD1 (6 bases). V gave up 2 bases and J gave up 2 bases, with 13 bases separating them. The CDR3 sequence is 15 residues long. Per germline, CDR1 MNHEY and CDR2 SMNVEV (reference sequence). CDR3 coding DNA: TGTGCCAGCAGTTTACTACAGGGAGCGCCCTACGAGCAGTACTTC. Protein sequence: CASSLLQGAPYEQYF.

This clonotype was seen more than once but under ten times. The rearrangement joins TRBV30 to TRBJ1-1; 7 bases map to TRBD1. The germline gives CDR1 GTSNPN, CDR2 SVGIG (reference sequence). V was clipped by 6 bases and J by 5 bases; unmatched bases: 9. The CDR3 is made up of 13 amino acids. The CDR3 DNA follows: TGTGCCTGTACGACAGGGAGAGATACTGAAGCTTTCTTT. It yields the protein CACTTGRDTEAFF.

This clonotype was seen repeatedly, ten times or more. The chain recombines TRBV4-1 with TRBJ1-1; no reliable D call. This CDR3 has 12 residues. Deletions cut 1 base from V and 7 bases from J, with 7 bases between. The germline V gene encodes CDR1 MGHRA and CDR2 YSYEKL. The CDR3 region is CASSQVGFEAFF. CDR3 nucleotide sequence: TGCGCCAGCAGCCAAGTAGGGTTTGAAGCTTTCTTT.

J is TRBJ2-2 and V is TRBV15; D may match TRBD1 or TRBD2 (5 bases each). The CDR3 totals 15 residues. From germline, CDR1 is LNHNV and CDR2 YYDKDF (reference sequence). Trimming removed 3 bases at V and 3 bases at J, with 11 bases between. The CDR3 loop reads CATSSGGPDTGELFF. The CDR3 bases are TGTGCCACCAGCAGTGGGGGACCCGACACCGGGGAGCTGTTTTTT.

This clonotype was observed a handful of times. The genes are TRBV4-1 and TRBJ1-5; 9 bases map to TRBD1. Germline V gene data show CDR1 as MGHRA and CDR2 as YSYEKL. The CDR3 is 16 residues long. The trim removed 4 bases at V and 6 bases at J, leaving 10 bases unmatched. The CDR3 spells CASSPTRGQGSQPQHF. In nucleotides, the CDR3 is TGCGCCAGCAGCCCGACTCGGGGACAGGGAAGTCAGCCCCAGCATTTT.

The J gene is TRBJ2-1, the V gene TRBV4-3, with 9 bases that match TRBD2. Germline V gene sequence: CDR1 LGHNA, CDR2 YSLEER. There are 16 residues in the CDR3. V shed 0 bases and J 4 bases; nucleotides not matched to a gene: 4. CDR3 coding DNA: TGCGCCAGCAGCCAAGATCCAGCGGGGGGTTACAATGAGCAGTTCTTC. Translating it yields CASSQDPAGGYNEQFF.

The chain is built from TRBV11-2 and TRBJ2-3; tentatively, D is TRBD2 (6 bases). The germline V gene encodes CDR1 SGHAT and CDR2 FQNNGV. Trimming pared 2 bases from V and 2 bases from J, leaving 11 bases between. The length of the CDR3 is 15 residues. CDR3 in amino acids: CASSLKDYNTDTQYF. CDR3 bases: TGTGCCAGCAGCTTAAAGGACTACAACACAGATACGCAGTATTTT.